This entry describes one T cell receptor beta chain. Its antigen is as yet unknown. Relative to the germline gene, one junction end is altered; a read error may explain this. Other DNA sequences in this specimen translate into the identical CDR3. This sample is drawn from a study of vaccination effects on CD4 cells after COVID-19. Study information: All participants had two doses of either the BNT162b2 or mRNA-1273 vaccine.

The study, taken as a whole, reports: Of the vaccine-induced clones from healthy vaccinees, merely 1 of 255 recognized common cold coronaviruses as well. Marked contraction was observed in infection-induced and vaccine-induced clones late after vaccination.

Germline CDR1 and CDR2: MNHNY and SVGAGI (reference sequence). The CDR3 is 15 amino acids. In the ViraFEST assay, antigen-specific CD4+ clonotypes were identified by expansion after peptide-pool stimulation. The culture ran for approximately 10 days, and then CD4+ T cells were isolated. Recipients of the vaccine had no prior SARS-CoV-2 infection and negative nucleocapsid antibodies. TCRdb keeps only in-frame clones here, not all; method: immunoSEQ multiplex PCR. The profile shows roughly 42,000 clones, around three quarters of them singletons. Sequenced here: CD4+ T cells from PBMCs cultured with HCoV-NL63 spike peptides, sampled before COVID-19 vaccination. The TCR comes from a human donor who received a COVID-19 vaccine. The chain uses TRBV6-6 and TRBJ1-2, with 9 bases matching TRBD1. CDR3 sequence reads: CASSYSMGQGGPYTF. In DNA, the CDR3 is TGTGCTAGCAGTTACTCGATGGGACAGGGAGGCCCTTACACCTTC.